Sequencing of this T cell receptor (beta chain) was carried out in a study of T cells expressing NK-cell markers. Study information: The authors derived TCR beta repertoires from sorted CD3+CD56+NKG2C+, CD3+CD56+NKG2C- and CD3+CD56-NKG2C+ T cells. Sequencing covered eight donors, seven HCMV-seropositive and one seronegative.

TCRdb reworked the 5' RACE reads into one entry per CDR3 protein, no DNA. The table lists over 150,000 distinct CDR3 sequences, with just over 20% in the top ten. Overall study results and limits: Once again these clonotypes came out on top in the CD3+CD56-NKG2C+ fraction of four donors.

As for this clonotype: Its target is unknown.

The sample consisted of blood T cells: a sorted CD56 or NKG2C T cell subset, CD4+ or CD8+ T cells, or bulk PBMC T cells (not recorded which). The clonotype comes from a man aged 18 to 69 in good health.

CDR3 amino acids: CASSERFQGSHEQYF. V and J are TRBV6-1 and TRBJ2-7; TCRdb calls TRBD1, which cannot be checked without DNA. CDR3 length equals 15 residues. Germline V lookup: CDR1 MNHNS, CDR2 SASEGT.